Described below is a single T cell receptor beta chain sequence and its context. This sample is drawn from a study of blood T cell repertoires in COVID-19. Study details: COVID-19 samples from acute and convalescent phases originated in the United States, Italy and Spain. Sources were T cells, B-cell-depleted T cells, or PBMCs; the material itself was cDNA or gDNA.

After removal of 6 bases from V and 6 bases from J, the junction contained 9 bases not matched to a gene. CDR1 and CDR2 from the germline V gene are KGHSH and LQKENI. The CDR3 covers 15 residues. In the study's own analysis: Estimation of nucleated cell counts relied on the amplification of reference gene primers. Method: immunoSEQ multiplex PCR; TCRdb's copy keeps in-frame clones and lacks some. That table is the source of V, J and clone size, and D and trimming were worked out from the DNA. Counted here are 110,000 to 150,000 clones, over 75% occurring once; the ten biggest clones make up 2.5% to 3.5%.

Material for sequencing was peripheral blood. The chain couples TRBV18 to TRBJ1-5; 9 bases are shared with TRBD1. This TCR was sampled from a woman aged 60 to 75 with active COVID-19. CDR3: CASSSDRGSTQPQHF. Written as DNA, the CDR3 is TGTGCCAGCTCTTCTGACAGGGGGTCGACTCAGCCCCAGCATTTT.